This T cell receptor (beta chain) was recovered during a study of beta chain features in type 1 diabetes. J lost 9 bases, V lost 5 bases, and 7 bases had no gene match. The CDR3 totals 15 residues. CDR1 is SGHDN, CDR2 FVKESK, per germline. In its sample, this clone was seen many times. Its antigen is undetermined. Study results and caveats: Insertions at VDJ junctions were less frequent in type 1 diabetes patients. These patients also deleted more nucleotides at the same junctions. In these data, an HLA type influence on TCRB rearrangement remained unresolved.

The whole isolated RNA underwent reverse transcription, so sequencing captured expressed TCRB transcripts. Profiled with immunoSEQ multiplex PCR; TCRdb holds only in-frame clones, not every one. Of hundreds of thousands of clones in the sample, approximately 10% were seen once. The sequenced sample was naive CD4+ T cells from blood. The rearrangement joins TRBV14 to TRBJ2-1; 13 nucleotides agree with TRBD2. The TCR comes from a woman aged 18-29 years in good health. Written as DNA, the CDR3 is TGTGCCAGCAGCGGGACTAGCGGGATCTACCGTGAGCAGTTCTTC. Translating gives CASSGTSGIYREQFF.